This T cell receptor beta chain was recorded in a study of OX40 agonist ivuxolimab in advanced cancers. The wider study: Ivuxolimab, an agonistic anti-OX40 (CD134) antibody, was given to patients.

Germline-derived CDR1 and CDR2 are SEHNR and FQNEAQ (reference sequence). There are 15 residues in the CDR3. Between the trimmed V and J ends, which lost 2 bases and 0 bases, there was a span of 9 bases. Using immunoSEQ multiplex PCR, the repertoire was profiled, and TCRdb retains in-frame clones only, with some absent. The sample shows about 80,000 clones, around 85% of them seen only once. This receptor was identified in an adult with an advanced solid tumor such as melanoma, head and neck, liver or kidney cancer. The V call is TRBV7-9, the J call TRBJ2-3; D ambiguous. The material was CD4+ or CD8+ T cells sorted from blood, obtained in a trial of the OX40 agonist ivuxolimab. As DNA, the CDR3 is TGTGCCAGCAGCTTACCTTGGAGCAGCACAGATACGCAGTATTTT. Translation gives CASSLPWSSTDTQYF.